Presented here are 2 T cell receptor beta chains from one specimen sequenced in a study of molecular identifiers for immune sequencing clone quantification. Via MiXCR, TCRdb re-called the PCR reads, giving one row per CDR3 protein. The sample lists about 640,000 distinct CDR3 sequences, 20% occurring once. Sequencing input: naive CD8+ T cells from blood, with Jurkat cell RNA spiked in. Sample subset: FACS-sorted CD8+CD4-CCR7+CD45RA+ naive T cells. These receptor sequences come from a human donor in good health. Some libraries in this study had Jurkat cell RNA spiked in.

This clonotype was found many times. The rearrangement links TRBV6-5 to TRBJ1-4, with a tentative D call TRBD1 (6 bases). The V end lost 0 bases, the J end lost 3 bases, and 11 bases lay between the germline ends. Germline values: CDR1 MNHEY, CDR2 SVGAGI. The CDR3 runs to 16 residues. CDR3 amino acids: CASSYSMGAPNEKLFF. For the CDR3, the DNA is TGTGCCAGCAGTTACTCGATGGGGGCCCCTAATGAAAAACTGTTTTTT.

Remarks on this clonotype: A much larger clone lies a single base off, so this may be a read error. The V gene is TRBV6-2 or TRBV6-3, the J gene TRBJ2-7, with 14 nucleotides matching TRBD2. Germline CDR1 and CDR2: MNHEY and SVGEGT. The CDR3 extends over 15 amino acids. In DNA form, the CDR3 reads TGTGCCAGCAGTTCCGGGACTAGCGGGAGATACGGGCAGTACTTC. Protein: CASSSGTSGRYGQYF.